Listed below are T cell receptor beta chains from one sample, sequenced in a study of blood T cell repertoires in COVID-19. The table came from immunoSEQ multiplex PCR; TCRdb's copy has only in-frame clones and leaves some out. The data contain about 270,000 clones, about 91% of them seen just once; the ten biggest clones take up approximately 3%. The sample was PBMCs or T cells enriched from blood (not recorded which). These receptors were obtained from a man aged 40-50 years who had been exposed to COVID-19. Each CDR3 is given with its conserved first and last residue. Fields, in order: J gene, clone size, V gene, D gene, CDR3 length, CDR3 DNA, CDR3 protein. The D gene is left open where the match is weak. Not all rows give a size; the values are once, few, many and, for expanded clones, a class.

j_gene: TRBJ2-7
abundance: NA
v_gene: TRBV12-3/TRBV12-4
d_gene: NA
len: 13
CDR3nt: TGTGCCAGCAGCGGGGTGCCGACCTACGAGCAGTACTTC
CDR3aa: CASSGVPTYEQYF

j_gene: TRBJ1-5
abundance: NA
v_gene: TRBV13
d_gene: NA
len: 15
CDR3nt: TGTGCCAGCAGCTTCGGGACACCCAAGAATCAGCCCCAGCATTTT
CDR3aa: CASSFGTPKNQPQHF

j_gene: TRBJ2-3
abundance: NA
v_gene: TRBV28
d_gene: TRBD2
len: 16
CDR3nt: TGTGCCAGCAGGTTATCTACTAGCGGGAGAAGAGATACGCAGTATTTT
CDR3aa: CASRLSTSGRRDTQYF

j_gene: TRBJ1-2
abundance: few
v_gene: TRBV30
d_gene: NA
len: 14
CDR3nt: TGTGCCTGGAGTGTTGCGGAGTCTGGCTATGGCTACACCTTC
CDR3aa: CAWSVAESGYGYTF

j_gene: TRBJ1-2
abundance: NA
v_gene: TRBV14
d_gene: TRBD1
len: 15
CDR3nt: TGTGCCAGCAGCCAAGCTGACAGGGGTCCCTATGGCTACACCTTC
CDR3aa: CASSQADRGPYGYTF

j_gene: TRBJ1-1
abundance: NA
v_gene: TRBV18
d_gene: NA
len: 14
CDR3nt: TGTGCCAGCTCTTGGGACACTGAGAACACTGAAGCTTTCTTT
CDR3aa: CASSWDTENTEAFF

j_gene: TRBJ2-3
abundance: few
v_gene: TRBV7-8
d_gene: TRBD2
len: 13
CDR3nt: TGTGCCACCGGCGGGAGGCTGCCAGATACGCAGTATTTT
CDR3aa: CATGGRLPDTQYF

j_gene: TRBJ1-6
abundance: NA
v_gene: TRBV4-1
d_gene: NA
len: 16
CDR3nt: TGCGCCAGCAGCCAAGACCGGGGATCTAATAATTCACCCCTCCACTTT
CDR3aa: CASSQDRGSNNSPLHF

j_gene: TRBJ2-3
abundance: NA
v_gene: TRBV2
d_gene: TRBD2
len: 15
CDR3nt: TGTGCCAGCGCGGGGACTCCCCTAGCGGCAGATACGCAGTATTTT
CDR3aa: CASAGTPLAADTQYF

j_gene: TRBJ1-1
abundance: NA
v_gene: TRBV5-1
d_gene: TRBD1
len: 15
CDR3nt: TGCGCCAGCAGCTTGGAAGACAGGGGAGGAACTGAAGCTTTCTTT
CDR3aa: CASSLEDRGGTEAFF

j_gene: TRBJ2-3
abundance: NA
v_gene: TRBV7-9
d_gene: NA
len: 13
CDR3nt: TGTGCCAGCAGGGGAGGAGGTACAGATACGCAGTATTTT
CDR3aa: CASRGGGTDTQYF

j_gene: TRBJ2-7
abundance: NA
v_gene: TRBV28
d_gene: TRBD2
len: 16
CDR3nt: TGTGCCAGCAGTTTACCCGGGACTAGCGGAACCTACGAGCAGTACTTC
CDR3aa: CASSLPGTSGTYEQYF

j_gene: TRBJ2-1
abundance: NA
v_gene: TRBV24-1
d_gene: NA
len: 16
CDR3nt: TGTGCCACCAGTGATTTCCCGACAGTCTCCTACAATGAGCAGTTCTTC
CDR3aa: CATSDFPTVSYNEQFF

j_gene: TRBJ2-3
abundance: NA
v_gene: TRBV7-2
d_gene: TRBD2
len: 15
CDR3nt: TGTGCCAGCAGCTTCACTAGCGGGGTCACAGATACGCAGTATTTT
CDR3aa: CASSFTSGVTDTQYF

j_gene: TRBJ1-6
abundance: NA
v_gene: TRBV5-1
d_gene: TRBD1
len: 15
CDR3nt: TGCGCCAGCAGCTTGAGTGGACAGGATAATTCACCCCTCCACTTT
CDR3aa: CASSLSGQDNSPLHF